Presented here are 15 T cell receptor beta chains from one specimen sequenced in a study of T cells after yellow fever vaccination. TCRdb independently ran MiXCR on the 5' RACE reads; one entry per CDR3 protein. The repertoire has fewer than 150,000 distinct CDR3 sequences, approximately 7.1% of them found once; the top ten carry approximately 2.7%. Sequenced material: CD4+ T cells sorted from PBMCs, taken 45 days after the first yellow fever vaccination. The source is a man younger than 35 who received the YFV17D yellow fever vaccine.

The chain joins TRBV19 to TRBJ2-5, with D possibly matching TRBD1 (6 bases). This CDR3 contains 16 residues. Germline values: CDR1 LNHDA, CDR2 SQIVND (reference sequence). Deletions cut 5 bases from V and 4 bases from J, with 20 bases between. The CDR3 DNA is TGTGCCAGTAGTGTTGCCTGGGAGCAGGGGCTAGAGACCCAGTACTTC. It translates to CASSVAWEQGLETQYF.

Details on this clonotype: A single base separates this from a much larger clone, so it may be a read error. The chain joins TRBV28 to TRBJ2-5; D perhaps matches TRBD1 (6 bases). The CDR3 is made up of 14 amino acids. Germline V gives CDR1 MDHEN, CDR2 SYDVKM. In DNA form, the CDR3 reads TGTGCCAGCATTTTAGGGACACGCGGAGAGACCCAGTACTTC. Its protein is CASILGTRGETQYF.

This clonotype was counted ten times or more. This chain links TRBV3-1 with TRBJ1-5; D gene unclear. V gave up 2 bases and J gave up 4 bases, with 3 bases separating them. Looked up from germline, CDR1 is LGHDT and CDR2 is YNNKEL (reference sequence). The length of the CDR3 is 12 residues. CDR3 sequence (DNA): TGTGCCAGCAGCCAACTGAATCAGCCCCAGCATTTT. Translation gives CASSQLNQPQHF.

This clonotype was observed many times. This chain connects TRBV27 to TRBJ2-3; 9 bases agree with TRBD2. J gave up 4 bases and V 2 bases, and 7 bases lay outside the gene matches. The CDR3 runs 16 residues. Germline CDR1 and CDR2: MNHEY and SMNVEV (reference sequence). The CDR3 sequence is CASSLEGLAKADTQYF. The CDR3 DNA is TGTGCCAGCAGTTTAGAGGGACTAGCTAAAGCAGATACGCAGTATTTT.

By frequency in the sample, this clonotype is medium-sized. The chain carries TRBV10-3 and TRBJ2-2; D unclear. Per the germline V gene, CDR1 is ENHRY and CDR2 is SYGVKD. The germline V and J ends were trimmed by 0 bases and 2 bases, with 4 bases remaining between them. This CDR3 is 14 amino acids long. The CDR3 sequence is CAISESSNTGELFF. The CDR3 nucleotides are TGTGCCATCAGTGAGTCGAGCAACACCGGGGAGCTGTTTTTT.

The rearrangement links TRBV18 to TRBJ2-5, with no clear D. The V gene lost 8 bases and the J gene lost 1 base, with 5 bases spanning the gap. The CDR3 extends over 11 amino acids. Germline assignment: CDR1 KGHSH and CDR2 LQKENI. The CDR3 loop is CASTIQETQYF. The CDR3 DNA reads TGTGCCAGCACGATCCAAGAGACCCAGTACTTC.

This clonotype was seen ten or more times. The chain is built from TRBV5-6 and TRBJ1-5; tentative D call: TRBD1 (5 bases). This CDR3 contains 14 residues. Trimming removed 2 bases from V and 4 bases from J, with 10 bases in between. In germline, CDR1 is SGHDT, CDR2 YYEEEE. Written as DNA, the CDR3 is TGTGCCAGCAGCTTACGGGGGTTTAATCAGCCCCAGCATTTT. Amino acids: CASSLRGFNQPQHF.

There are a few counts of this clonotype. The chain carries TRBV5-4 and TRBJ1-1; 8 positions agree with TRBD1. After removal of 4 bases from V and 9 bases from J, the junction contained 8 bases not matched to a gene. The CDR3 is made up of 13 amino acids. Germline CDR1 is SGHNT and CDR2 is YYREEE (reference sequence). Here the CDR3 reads CASSPQTGVKAFF. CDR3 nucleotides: TGTGCCAGCAGCCCGCAGACAGGGGTAAAAGCTTTCTTT.

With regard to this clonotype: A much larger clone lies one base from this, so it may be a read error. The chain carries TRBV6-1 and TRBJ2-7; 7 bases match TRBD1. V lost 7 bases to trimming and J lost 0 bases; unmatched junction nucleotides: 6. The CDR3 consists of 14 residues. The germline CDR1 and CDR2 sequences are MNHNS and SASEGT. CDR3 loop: CASNPTGSSYEQYF. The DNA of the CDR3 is TGTGCCAGCAACCCGACAGGGAGCTCCTACGAGCAGTACTTC.

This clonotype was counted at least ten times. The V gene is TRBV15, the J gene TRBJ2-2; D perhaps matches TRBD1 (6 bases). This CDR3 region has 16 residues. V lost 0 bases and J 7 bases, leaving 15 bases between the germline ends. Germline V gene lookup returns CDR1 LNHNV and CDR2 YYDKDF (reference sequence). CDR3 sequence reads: CATSRDRQGLGGELFF. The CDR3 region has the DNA TGTGCCACCAGCAGAGATCGGCAGGGGTTGGGCGGGGAGCTGTTTTTT. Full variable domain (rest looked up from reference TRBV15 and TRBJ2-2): DAMVIQNPRYQVTQFGKPVTLSCSQTLNHNVMYWYQQKSSQAPKLLFHYYDKDFNNEADTPDNFQSRRPNTSFCFLDIRSPGLGDTAMYLCATSRDRQGLGGELFFGEGSRLTVL.

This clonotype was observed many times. CDR3 amino acids: CASSIRTGGRQYF. DNA of the CDR3: TGTGCCAGCAGTATCAGGACAGGAGGTAGGCAGTACTTC. The chain recombines TRBV12-3 or TRBV12-4 with TRBJ2-7, with TRBD1 matching 7 bases. The CDR3 is 13 residues long. The J segment lost 9 bases and the V segment lost 5 bases, leaving 10 bases of the junction unmatched.

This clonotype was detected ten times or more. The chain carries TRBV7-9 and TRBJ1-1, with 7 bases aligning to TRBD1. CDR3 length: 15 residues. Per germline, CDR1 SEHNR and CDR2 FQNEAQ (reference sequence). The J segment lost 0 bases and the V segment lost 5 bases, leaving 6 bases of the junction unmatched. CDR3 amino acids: CASSPRQGLNTEAFF. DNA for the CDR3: TGTGCCAGCAGCCCTCGACAGGGTCTGAACACTGAAGCTTTCTTT. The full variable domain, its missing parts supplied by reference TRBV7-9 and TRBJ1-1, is DTGVSQNPRHKITKRGQNVTFRCDPISEHNRLYWYRQTLGQGPEFLTYFQNEAQLEKSRLLSDRFSAERPKGSFSTLEIQRTEQGDSAMYLCASSPRQGLNTEAFFGQGTRLTVV.

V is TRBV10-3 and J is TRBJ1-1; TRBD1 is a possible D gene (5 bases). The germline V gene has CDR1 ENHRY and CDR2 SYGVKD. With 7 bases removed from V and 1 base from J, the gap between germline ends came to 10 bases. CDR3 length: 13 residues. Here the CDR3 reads CAITLGENTEAFF. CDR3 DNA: TGTGCCATCACCCTAGGGGAGAACACTGAAGCTTTCTTT.

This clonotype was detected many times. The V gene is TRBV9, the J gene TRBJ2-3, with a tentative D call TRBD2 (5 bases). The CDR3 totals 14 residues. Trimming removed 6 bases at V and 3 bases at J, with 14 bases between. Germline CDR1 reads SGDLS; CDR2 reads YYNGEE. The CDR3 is CASIETGMTDTQYF. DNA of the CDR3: TGTGCCAGCATCGAGACGGGGATGACAGATACGCAGTATTTT.

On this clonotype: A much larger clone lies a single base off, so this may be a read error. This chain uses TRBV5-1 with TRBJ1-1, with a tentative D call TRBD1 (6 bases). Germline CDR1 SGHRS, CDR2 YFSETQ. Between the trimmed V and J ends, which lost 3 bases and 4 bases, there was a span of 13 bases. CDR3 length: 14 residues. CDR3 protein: CASSSAKGGTEAFF. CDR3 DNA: TGCGCCAGCAGCTCAGCCAAGGGGGGCACTGAAGCTTTCTTT.